The 26 T cell receptor beta chains reported below all come from one sample, sequenced in a study of memory CD8 T cells in hepatitis C reinfection. Generated by immunoSEQ multiplex PCR, the TCRdb table keeps only in-frame clones and is missing some. This table has 40,000 to 45,000 clones, approximately 87% appearing once. Indicated time point: peak reinfection, 3 to 8 weeks after reinfection detection. The sorted cells went straight to TCR sequencing with no prior in vitro expansion. Sequenced input: naive CD8+ T cells sorted from blood. The receptors derive from a man between 18 and 35 years old with hepatitis C virus infection.

This clone has only one observation. The chain uses TRBV27 and TRBJ2-1; TRBD2 matches at 7 bases. The V segment lost 0 bases and the J segment 3 bases; nucleotides outside the gene matches: 5. The CDR3 runs 16 residues. Germline loops: CDR1 MNHEY, CDR2 SMNVEV (reference sequence). In DNA, the CDR3 is TGTGCCAGCAGTTTATCGGCGGGAGTGGTCTACAATGAGCAGTTCTTC. This gives the protein CASSLSAGVVYNEQFF.

J is TRBJ2-5 and V is TRBV11-2; no reliable D call. The assigned J gene may be wrong: the sequence end matches TRBJ2-7 better. The CDR3 has 14 amino acids. Germline values: CDR1 SGHAT, CDR2 FQNNGV. CDR3 coding DNA: TGTGCCAGCAGCTCCTACCTGAGCTCCTACGAGCAGTACTTC. It encodes CASSSYLSSYEQYF.

This clone was seen only once. This sequence joins TRBV2 and TRBJ1-5; D is perhaps TRBD1 (6 bases). Germline CDR1 reads SNHLY; CDR2 reads FYNNEI. V lost 8 bases to trimming and J lost 8 bases, with 22 bases between them. The CDR3 consists of 15 residues. The CDR3 reads CASSVGAGGQEPQHF. In nucleotides, the CDR3 is TGTGCCAGCTCGGTCGGGGCCGGGGGGCAGGAGCCCCAGCATTTT.

The gene calls are TRBV7-9 and TRBJ2-7, with no clear D. Germline V gene lookup returns CDR1 SEHNR and CDR2 FQNEAQ (reference sequence). The ends were cut back, 1 base at V and 7 bases at J, with 11 bases in the middle. The CDR3 covers 13 residues. This chain's CDR3 is CASSLGSSTEQYF. The CDR3 nucleotides are TGTGCCAGCAGCTTAGGGTCCAGTACGGAGCAGTACTTC.

CDR3 nucleotide sequence: TGTGCCAGCAGCGTACCAGCGGGAGCGACGCAAGAGACCCAGTACTTC. This gives the protein CASSVPAGATQETQYF. The rearrangement links TRBV7-8 to TRBJ2-5; 8 bases align to TRBD2. Germline values: CDR1 SGHVS, CDR2 FQNEAQ. V gave up 5 bases and J gave up 2 bases; unmatched junction bases: 10. This CDR3 has 16 residues. The whole variable domain, filled in from reference TRBV7-8 and TRBJ2-5, reads GAGVSQSPRYKVAKRGQDVALRCDPISGHVSLFWYQQALGQGPEFLTYFQNEAQLDKSGLPSDRFFAERPEGSVSTLKIQRTQQEDSAVYLCASSVPAGATQETQYFGPGTRLLVL.

V is TRBV6-6 and J is TRBJ2-7; TRBD1 matches 9 bases. This CDR3 region has 12 residues. V shed 5 bases and J 10 bases; nucleotides not matched to a gene: 6. The V gene's germline CDR1 is MNHNY and CDR2 SVGAGI (reference sequence). The DNA of the CDR3 is TGTGCCAGCAGTACTAGGACAGGGGAACAGTACGTC. This sequence encodes CASSTRTGEQYV.

The V and J genes are TRBV28 and TRBJ1-1; tentative D call: TRBD1 (6 bases). CDR3 length equals 13 residues. V was trimmed by 8 bases and J by 6 bases, leaving 16 bases between them. CDR1 is MDHEN and CDR2 is SYDVKM in the germline V gene. CDR3 coding DNA: TGTGCCAGCGGCGAAGGGGGTCTCGCTGAAGCTTTCTTT. It encodes CASGEGGLAEAFF.

The chain recombines TRBV5-4 with TRBJ2-2, with TRBD2 matching over 14 bases. The V gene end was trimmed by 0 bases and the J gene end by 6 bases; junction bases not matched to a gene: 10. This CDR3 contains 19 residues. Germline V CDR1 and CDR2: SGHNT, YYREEE (reference sequence). Written as DNA, the CDR3 is TGTGCCAGCAGCTTGGCATTAATTTCGGGACTAGCGGGAGCCGGGGAGCTGTTTTTT. Residues: CASSLALISGLAGAGELFF.

The chain links TRBV28 to TRBJ2-1; D not resolved. This CDR3 has 16 amino acids. Germline V CDR1 and CDR2: MDHEN, SYDVKM. The V end lost 6 bases, the J end lost 2 bases, and 17 bases lay between the germline ends. The CDR3 region is CASSIRRRSAYNEQFF. For the CDR3, the DNA is TGTGCCAGCAGCATCCGTCGGCGGTCCGCCTACAATGAGCAGTTCTTC.

The chain carries TRBV19 and TRBJ1-5, with D perhaps matching TRBD1 (6 bases). V lost 6 bases and J 2 bases, leaving 17 bases between the germline ends. The CDR3 has 16 residues. Germline CDR1 reads LNHDA; CDR2 reads SQIVND (reference sequence). CDR3: CASRETGLSRNQPQHF. The CDR3 coding sequence is TGTGCCAGTAGGGAAACAGGGTTGAGTCGCAATCAGCCCCAGCATTTT.

The chain has TRBV5-1 and TRBJ2-3; a possible D gene is TRBD2 (5 bases). Trimming pared 9 bases from V and 2 bases from J, leaving 19 bases between. The germline gives CDR1 SGHRS, CDR2 YFSETQ. The CDR3 sequence is 15 residues long. The DNA for the CDR3 is TGCGCCACCGCGCCGAGGGCTCTTGCCACAGATACGCAGTATTTT. Its translation: CATAPRALATDTQYF.

The V and J genes are TRBV28 and TRBJ2-2; possible D gene TRBD2, 5 bases. Per germline, CDR1 MDHEN and CDR2 SYDVKM. This CDR3 is built from 15 residues. The V gene lost 8 bases and the J gene lost 1 base, with 14 bases spanning the gap. Here the CDR3 reads CASLSLLGNTGELFF. The CDR3 DNA reads TGTGCCAGCCTTTCCCTACTAGGGAACACCGGGGAGCTGTTTTTT. The variable domain in full, with the rest retrieved from reference TRBV28 and TRBJ2-2, is DVKVTQSSRYLVKRTGEKVFLECVQDMDHENMFWYRQDPGLGLRLIYFSYDVKMKEKGDIPEGYSVSREKKERFSLILESASTNQTSMYLCASLSLLGNTGELFFGEGSRLTVL.

The chain carries TRBV9 and TRBJ2-1; TRBD1 aligns across 9 bases. Trimming at V came to 3 bases and at J to 4 bases, leaving 5 bases not matched to a gene. This CDR3 region has 15 residues. The germline CDR1 and CDR2 sequences are SGDLS and YYNGEE. As DNA, the CDR3 is TGTGCCAGCAGCGCAACAGGGGGCCTTTACAATGAGCAGTTCTTC. Translating it yields CASSATGGLYNEQFF.

The chain carries TRBV7-9 and TRBJ2-1, with TRBD1 matching 9 bases. V lost 7 bases, J lost 8 bases, and 12 bases stayed unmatched. CDR1 and CDR2 (germline): SEHNR, FQNEAQ (reference sequence). The CDR3 is 15 residues long. CDR3 nucleotides: TGTGCCAGCACCTCCCCCGGGACAGGGAACGATGAGCAGTTCTTC. Protein: CASTSPGTGNDEQFF.

The J gene is TRBJ2-1, the V gene TRBV5-1, with 15 bases lining up with TRBD2. Trimming removed 4 bases from V and 8 bases from J; junction bases left unmatched: 4. In germline, CDR1 is SGHRS, CDR2 YFSETQ. The CDR3 is 15 amino acids. The CDR3 protein is CASSPGLAGGHEQFF. Written as DNA, the CDR3 is TGCGCCAGCAGCCCGGGACTAGCGGGAGGACATGAGCAGTTCTTC.

The rearrangement links TRBV29-1 to TRBJ2-7; D not certain. Trimming removed 6 bases at V and 1 base at J, with 10 bases between. Germline CDR1 and CDR2: SQVTM and ANQGSEA. This CDR3 has 12 residues. The chain's CDR3 is CSVRSMSYEQYF. CDR3 coding DNA: TGCAGCGTGCGATCTATGTCCTACGAGCAGTACTTC.

The V gene is TRBV28, the J gene TRBJ2-7; maybe TRBD1 (7 bases). The length of the CDR3 is 14 residues. The germline gives CDR1 MDHEN, CDR2 SYDVKM. The V end was cut by 3 bases, the J end by 4 bases, with 13 bases between. The CDR3 loop is CASSLGAGGYEQYV. CDR3 nucleotide sequence: TGTGCCAGCAGTTTGGGGGCAGGGGGGTACGAGCAGTACGTC.

The genes are TRBV19 and TRBJ2-2, with TRBD1 identical over 7 bases. Trimming took 6 bases from V and 1 from J; bases not matched to a gene: 5. The CDR3 runs to 15 residues. CDR1 and CDR2 from the germline V gene are LNHDA and SQIVND (reference sequence). Written as DNA, the CDR3 is TGTGCCAGTAGCCCCCGACAGGGGAACACCGGGGAGCTGTTTTTT. As protein: CASSPRQGNTGELFF.

This clone was observed a single time. The V gene is TRBV2, the J gene TRBJ1-5; 7 bases fit TRBD1. Germline assignment: CDR1 SNHLY and CDR2 FYNNEI. The ends lost 1 base at V and 4 bases at J; junction bases unmatched: 4. The CDR3 loop spans 15 amino acids. The CDR3 loop reads CASSEGQGRNQPQHF. In DNA form, the CDR3 reads TGTGCCAGCAGTGAAGGACAGGGCCGTAATCAGCCCCAGCATTTT.

The chain combines TRBV5-1 with TRBJ1-1; D gene ambiguous. CDR1 and CDR2 (germline): SGHRS, YFSETQ. Trimming left V 0 bases short and J 0 bases short, with 9 bases between. The CDR3 extends over 15 amino acids. CDR3 residues: CASSLGAGLNTEAFF. CDR3 DNA: TGCGCCAGCAGCTTGGGAGCCGGGTTGAACACTGAAGCTTTCTTT.

This chain uses TRBV27 with TRBJ1-5; a weak D match, TRBD1 (5 bases). The V and J ends lost 3 bases and 5 bases respectively, with 11 bases between them. The CDR3 consists of 14 residues. Germline assignment: CDR1 MNHEY and CDR2 SMNVEV (reference sequence). This CDR3 reads CASSLSGEYQPQHF. CDR3 DNA: TGTGCCAGCAGTTTGTCGGGGGAATATCAGCCCCAGCATTTT.

The sample holds a few counts of this clone. V gene TRBV6-5 combines with J gene TRBJ1-4; D call uncertain. This CDR3 has 13 amino acids. The germline V gene encodes CDR1 MNHEY and CDR2 SVGAGI. V was shortened by 7 bases and J by 1 base, with 7 bases between the two germline ends. Written as DNA, the CDR3 is TGTGCCAGCAAGCCTGGAACTAATGAAAAACTGTTTTTT. It translates to CASKPGTNEKLFF.

This rearrangement joins TRBV27 to TRBJ1-1; TRBD1 is a possible D gene (6 bases). Germline CDR1 reads MNHEY; CDR2 reads SMNVEV (reference sequence). This CDR3 is 15 amino acids long. V lost 6 bases to trimming and J lost 6 bases, with 20 bases between them. The CDR3 nucleotides read TGTGCCAGCAGACCGATACAGGGCTCTACGTCTGAAGCTTTCTTT. Residues: CASRPIQGSTSEAFF.

The chain is built from TRBV5-1 and TRBJ2-4, with a possible D match to TRBD1 (5 bases). The V end lost 3 bases, the J end lost 0 bases, and 13 bases lay between the germline ends. CDR1 and CDR2 (germline): SGHRS, YFSETQ. The CDR3 runs 16 residues. CDR3 in DNA: TGCGCCAGCAGCTCGACAGAGCTACTAGCCAAAAACATTCAGTACTTC. This sequence encodes CASSSTELLAKNIQYF.

The chain combines TRBV5-1 with TRBJ1-2; 7 nucleotides line up with TRBD1. This CDR3 has 15 amino acids. Germline CDR1 and CDR2: SGHRS and YFSETQ. The V and J ends lost 0 bases and 0 bases, in that order; junction bases with no gene match: 2. The DNA of the CDR3 is TGCGCCAGCAGCTTGGGGGACAGACCTAACTATGGCTACACCTTC. This codes for CASSLGDRPNYGYTF.

This clone occurred once. At one end, the junction sequence differs from germline, possibly due to a read error. The chain uses TRBV5-1 and TRBJ2-7; D perhaps matches TRBD2 (5 bases). Germline CDR1 and CDR2: SGHRS and YFSETQ. The CDR3 runs 14 residues. The CDR3 DNA follows: TGCGCCAGCAGTTTGGGAGATCGAAACTACGAGCAGTACTTC. Protein sequence: CASSLGDRNYEQYF. The full variable domain, completed using reference TRBV5-1 and TRBJ2-7, is KAGVTQTPRYLIKTRGQQVTLSCSPISGHRSVSWYQQTPGQGLQFLFEYFSETQRNKGNFPGRFSGRQFSNSRSEMNVSTLELGDSALYLCASSLGDRNYEQYFGPGTRLTVT.